Each of the 31 T cell receptor beta chains below was sequenced from the same sample in a study of PD-1 blockade in classical Hodgkin lymphoma. Exposure to brentuximab vedotin varied, and each patient had relapsed following autologous stem cell transplantation. Assay: immunoSEQ multiplex PCR; the TCRdb copy retains only in-frame clones and omits some. The sample shows roughly 9,900 clones, approximately 90% of them seen only once. This specimen consisted of peripheral blood mononuclear cells (PBMCs), obtained at baseline. The receptors originated from a human donor with classical Hodgkin lymphoma.

J is TRBJ1-3 and V is TRBV7-6; D call uncertain. Deletions cut 0 bases from V and 0 bases from J, with 3 bases between. The CDR3 is made up of 14 amino acids. Germline-derived CDR1 and CDR2 are SGHVS and FNYEAQ. CDR3 sequence: CASSLAASGNTIYF. The CDR3 DNA reads as TGTGCCAGCAGCTTAGCGGCCTCTGGAAACACCATATATTTT.

The chain is built from TRBV5-1 and TRBJ2-7; 7 bases map to TRBD2. The germline V gene has CDR1 SGHRS and CDR2 YFSETQ. Unmatched junction bases numbered 4, after V lost 1 base and J lost 6 bases. The CDR3 length is 13 residues. CDR3: CASSLMGGFEQYF. The CDR3 DNA sequence: TGCGCCAGCAGCTTGATGGGAGGGTTCGAGCAGTACTTC.

This chain joins TRBV5-1 and TRBJ1-4; the D is unclear. This CDR3 comprises 14 residues. Looked up from germline, CDR1 is SGHRS and CDR2 is YFSETQ. Trimming removed 0 bases at V and 4 bases at J, with 7 bases between. CDR3 in DNA: TGCGCCAGCAGCTTGGGTCAGAATAATGAAAAACTGTTTTTT. It translates to CASSLGQNNEKLFF.

V gene TRBV7-3 combines with J gene TRBJ2-3, with 11 bases aligning to TRBD2. Trimming cost V 3 bases and J 6 bases; bases outside gene matches: 5. The germline V gene encodes CDR1 SGHTA and CDR2 FQGTGA. The CDR3 contains 15 residues. CDR3 region: CASSFTSGGGDTQYF. For the CDR3, the DNA is TGTGCCAGCAGCTTTACTAGCGGGGGAGGGGATACGCAGTATTTT.

The chain is built from TRBV5-1 and TRBJ2-7; 9 bases line up with TRBD2. CDR3 length: 15 amino acids. With V trimmed by 0 bases and J by 5 bases, 6 bases remained unmatched. Germline lookup yields CDR1 SGHRS and CDR2 YFSETQ. Here the CDR3 DNA reads TGCGCCAGCAGCTTGGGAGTAGCGGGAGTTAACGAGCAGTACTTC. Amino acid sequence: CASSLGVAGVNEQYF.

The chain recombines TRBV7-9 with TRBJ2-7; the match to TRBD1 covers 11 bases. V trimming: 1 base; J trimming: 4 bases; junction bases outside the gene matches: 0. CDR1 and CDR2 from the germline V gene are SEHNR and FQNEAQ (reference sequence). The CDR3 sequence is 14 residues long. Here the CDR3 reads CASSLGDRGYEQYF. Written as DNA, the CDR3 is TGTGCCAGCAGCTTAGGGGACAGGGGGTACGAGCAGTACTTC.

The V gene is TRBV9, the J gene TRBJ1-1, with 11 bases matching TRBD1. J lost 4 bases, V lost 3 bases, and 11 bases had no gene match. This CDR3 region has 17 residues. Germline values: CDR1 SGDLS, CDR2 YYNGEE. In DNA form, the CDR3 reads TGTGCCAGCAGCGCAACTTGGACAGGGGGCGGTGGCACTGAAGCTTTCTTT. It yields the protein CASSATWTGGGGTEAFF.

The genes are TRBV6-1 and TRBJ2-1, with 9 bases identical to TRBD1. Germline CDR1 and CDR2: MNHNS and SASEGT. CDR3 length: 15 amino acids. V was clipped by 1 base and J by 4 bases; unmatched bases: 2. CDR3 sequence reads: CASSEDRGRYNEQFF. DNA for the CDR3: TGTGCCAGCAGTGAAGACAGGGGGCGATACAATGAGCAGTTCTTC.

This clone was seen once. The chain combines TRBV19 with TRBJ2-5, with D maybe TRBD1 (5 bases). With 6 bases removed from V and 2 bases from J, the gap between germline ends came to 7 bases. Germline V gives CDR1 LNHDA, CDR2 SQIVND (reference sequence). This CDR3 region has 12 residues. As DNA, the CDR3 is TGTGCCAGTAGAGCAGGGCAAGAGACCCAGTACTTC. Amino acids: CASRAGQETQYF.

The chain carries TRBV29-1 and TRBJ2-7; 14 nucleotides align to TRBD2. The CDR3 sequence is 16 residues long. From germline, CDR1 is SQVTM and CDR2 ANQGSEA. After removal of 6 bases from V and 0 bases from J, the junction contained 7 bases not matched to a gene. CDR3 DNA sequence: TGCAGCGTCACGGGACTAGCGGGAGAAAGCTCCTACGAGCAGTACTTC. Amino acid sequence: CSVTGLAGESSYEQYF.

The chain links TRBV6-1 to TRBJ2-4, with a possible D match to TRBD2 (5 bases). The CDR3 runs 14 residues. V was clipped by 2 bases and J by 5 bases, with 10 bases between them. Germline V gene lookup returns CDR1 MNHNS and CDR2 SASEGT. The CDR3 region has the DNA TGTGCCAGCAGTGAATTGAGCGGCCAAAACATTCAGTACTTC. This codes for CASSELSGQNIQYF.

The sample holds one count of this clone. The chain links TRBV27 to TRBJ2-2, with 14 bases lining up with TRBD2. The CDR3 is 20 residues long. Germline V gives CDR1 MNHEY, CDR2 SMNVEV (reference sequence). J gave up 5 bases and V 3 bases, and 14 bases lay outside the gene matches. In nucleotides, the CDR3 is TGTGCCAGCAGTTTCCCAACCGGGACTAGCGGGAGTACAATTACCGGGGAGCTGTTTTTT. It yields the protein CASSFPTGTSGSTITGELFF.

This chain joins TRBV6-1 and TRBJ2-1; 12 bases line up with TRBD2. The germline CDR1 and CDR2 sequences are MNHNS and SASEGT. V was clipped by 1 base and J by 9 bases; unmatched bases: 10. The CDR3 loop spans 17 amino acids. The CDR3 sequence: CASSEVGGLAGGGEQFF. CDR3 DNA sequence: TGTGCCAGCAGTGAAGTCGGGGGTCTAGCGGGAGGGGGTGAGCAGTTCTTC.

The chain has TRBV9 and TRBJ2-1; no definite D call. The V end lost 1 base, the J end lost 5 bases, and 7 bases lay between the germline ends. This CDR3 has 13 amino acids. CDR1 SGDLS and CDR2 YYNGEE come from the germline V gene. CDR3 amino acids: CASSVLMDNEQFF. The DNA of the CDR3 is TGTGCCAGCAGCGTATTGATGGACAATGAGCAGTTCTTC. Using reference TRBV9 and TRBJ2-1 for the parts outside the CDR3, the full variable domain is DSGVTQTPKHLITATGQRVTLRCSPRSGDLSVYWYQQSLDQGLQFLIQYYNGEERAKGNILERFSAQQFPDLHSELNLSSLELGDSALYFCASSVLMDNEQFFGPGTRLTVL.

The genes are TRBV2 and TRBJ1-2; D gene uncertain. V was pared by 8 bases and J by 6 bases, with 16 bases between. There are 13 residues in the CDR3. Germline loops: CDR1 SNHLY, CDR2 FYNNEI. The CDR3 sequence: CASPLTNLDGYTF. The CDR3 bases are TGTGCCAGCCCTTTAACGAACCTGGATGGCTACACCTTC.

This clone was counted once. The rearrangement uses TRBV6-5 and TRBJ2-2; unclear D gene. V was shortened by 5 bases and J by 9 bases, with 10 bases between the two germline ends. Germline assignment: CDR1 MNHEY and CDR2 SVGAGI. The CDR3 loop spans 12 amino acids. CDR3 protein: CASSGLMWELFF. CDR3 DNA sequence: TGTGCCAGCAGTGGGCTCATGTGGGAGCTGTTTTTT.

V and J are TRBV7-9 and TRBJ2-1; TRBD2 matches 10 bases. Unmatched junction bases numbered 7, after V lost 5 bases and J lost 0 bases. The length of the CDR3 is 17 residues. Germline V gene lookup returns CDR1 SEHNR and CDR2 FQNEAQ (reference sequence). CDR3 protein: CASSRRLAGLSYNEQFF. The CDR3 nucleotides are TGTGCCAGCAGCCGAAGACTAGCGGGCCTCTCCTACAATGAGCAGTTCTTC.

The chain employs TRBV5-1 and TRBJ2-3; the D is unclear. Trimming took off 3 bases at V and 1 base at J, with 6 bases between the two ends. There are 13 residues in the CDR3. Germline loops: CDR1 SGHRS, CDR2 YFSETQ. This chain's CDR3 is CASSYVGTDTQYF. The CDR3 DNA is TGCGCCAGCAGCTATGTTGGCACAGATACGCAGTATTTT.

This chain uses TRBV5-1 with TRBJ2-1; 13 bases agree with TRBD2. Germline CDR1 is SGHRS and CDR2 is YFSETQ. The length of the CDR3 is 20 residues. The V gene end was trimmed by 0 bases and the J gene end by 0 bases; junction bases not matched to a gene: 9. The CDR3 spells CASSLVHGTSGRASYNEQFF. The CDR3, as DNA: TGCGCCAGCAGCTTGGTCCACGGCACTAGCGGGAGGGCCTCCTACAATGAGCAGTTCTTC. Looking up the rest from reference TRBV5-1 and TRBJ2-1 gives the full variable domain: KAGVTQTPRYLIKTRGQQVTLSCSPISGHRSVSWYQQTPGQGLQFLFEYFSETQRNKGNFPGRFSGRQFSNSRSEMNVSTLELGDSALYLCASSLVHGTSGRASYNEQFFGPGTRLTVL.

This clone was seen a few times. This sequence joins TRBV5-4 and TRBJ1-2; D is perhaps TRBD1 (6 bases). The CDR3 runs 15 residues. Germline V gives CDR1 SGHNT, CDR2 YYREEE (reference sequence). V was cut by 2 bases and J by 0 bases, with 11 bases left in between. This CDR3 is CASSFLDRANYGYTF. The DNA for the CDR3 is TGTGCCAGCAGCTTTCTGGACAGAGCTAACTATGGCTACACCTTC.

This clone was counted a few times. The chain joins TRBV9 to TRBJ2-5; no clear D gene. Germline V gene data show CDR1 as SGDLS and CDR2 as YYNGEE. The CDR3 length is 15 residues. Trimming took off 4 bases at V and 5 bases at J, with 18 bases between the two ends. The CDR3 sequence: CASSLRPNFGETQYF. For the CDR3, the DNA is TGTGCCAGCAGCCTGAGACCGAATTTCGGGGAGACCCAGTACTTC.

The chain combines TRBV5-6 with TRBJ2-7; D is unclear. The germline CDR1 and CDR2 sequences are SGHDT and YYEEEE. The CDR3 is 14 residues long. The V end was cut by 1 base, the J end by 0 bases, with 8 bases between. For the CDR3, the DNA is TGTGCCAGCAGCTTGTACAAGGCCTCCTACGAGCAGTACTTC. Residues: CASSLYKASYEQYF.

V is TRBV28 and J is TRBJ1-5, with unresolved D. Germline-derived CDR1 and CDR2 are MDHEN and SYDVKM. The ends were cut back, 5 bases at V and 3 bases at J, with 8 bases in the middle. This CDR3 is built from 13 residues. CDR3 bases: TGTGCCAGCAGTATCACCGTCAATCAGCCCCAGCATTTT. This encodes CASSITVNQPQHF.

The genes are TRBV20-1 and TRBJ2-7; no firm D call. The CDR3 has 11 amino acids. Germline values: CDR1 DFQATT, CDR2 SNEGSKA (reference sequence). Trimming removed 5 bases at V and 6 bases at J, with 11 bases between. The CDR3 bases are TGCAGTGCTTGGATTTCCCTCGAGCAGTACTTC. Protein product: CSAWISLEQYF.

This clone was counted between two and nine times. This chain uses TRBV2 with TRBJ1-1; no clear D. This CDR3 has 10 amino acids. Germline lookup yields CDR1 SNHLY and CDR2 FYNNEI. V shed 8 bases and J shed 4 bases, with 5 bases lying between them. CDR3: CASGGTEAFF. The DNA for the CDR3 is TGTGCCAGCGGAGGCACTGAAGCTTTCTTT.

The V and J genes are TRBV11-2 and TRBJ2-1; D unclear. Per germline, CDR1 SGHAT and CDR2 FQNNGV. V gave up 3 bases and J gave up 0 bases, with 12 bases separating them. The CDR3 has 16 residues. DNA of the CDR3: TGTGCCAGCAGCTTCCGGTCGACGGGCTCCTACAATGAGCAGTTCTTC. Residues: CASSFRSTGSYNEQFF.

The chain joins TRBV9 to TRBJ1-3; D unclear. CDR1 is SGDLS, CDR2 YYNGEE, per germline. Trimming left V 4 bases short and J 4 bases short, with 9 bases between. The CDR3 totals 13 residues. The CDR3 sequence: CASSLQKGNTIYF. CDR3 nucleotide sequence: TGTGCCAGCAGCCTACAGAAGGGAAACACCATATATTTT.

J is TRBJ2-1 and V is TRBV5-4; no clear D. In germline, CDR1 is SGHNT, CDR2 YYREEE (reference sequence). The CDR3 has 14 residues. Trimming cost V 7 bases and J 6 bases, with 17 bases left between them. CDR3 DNA: TGTGCCAGCGTGCTAGACCCCCATGCCAATGAGCAGTTCTTC. Translation gives CASVLDPHANEQFF.

The gene calls are TRBV25-1 and TRBJ1-3; no firm D call. This CDR3 comprises 17 residues. V was trimmed by 1 base and J by 0 bases, leaving 13 bases between them. Per the germline V gene, CDR1 is MGHDK and CDR2 is SYGVNS. The CDR3 DNA sequence: TGTGCCAGCAGTGAATCAACACACTTTTACTCTGGAAACACCATATATTTT. This encodes CASSESTHFYSGNTIYF.

The chain combines TRBV7-8 with TRBJ2-3, with D hard to call. This CDR3 has 13 residues. The germline gives CDR1 SGHVS, CDR2 FQNEAQ. The V and J ends lost 7 bases and 11 bases respectively, with 19 bases between them. CDR3 nucleotide sequence: TGTGCCAGCAACCCCAGTGGCCTCGCAGAGCAGTATTTT. Its protein product is CASNPSGLAEQYF.

This clone was seen a handful of times. This chain links TRBV6-5 with TRBJ2-1; 7 positions match TRBD2. CDR1 and CDR2 (germline): MNHEY, SVGAGI. This CDR3 is built from 15 residues. V lost 6 bases to trimming and J lost 5 bases; unmatched junction nucleotides: 10. This chain's CDR3 is CASSPGGRGNNEQFF. Written as DNA, the CDR3 is TGTGCCAGCAGCCCGGGAGGCCGGGGGAACAATGAGCAGTTCTTC.